The entry that follows covers one T cell receptor beta chain sequence. The antigen remains unidentified. A junction end diverges from the germline sequence, so it may reflect a read error. This sample was taken from a study of blood T cells in healthy people across ages. General study results and limits: Researchers said unsorted PBMCs prevented a conclusive naive versus antigen-experienced comparison.

A second PCR of roughly 7 to 11 cycles used a sample-barcoded 5' primer and a J-beta primer mix. TCRdb reprocessed the 5' RACE reads via MiXCR and lists one record per CDR3 protein. The table has roughly 800,000 distinct CDR3 sequences, 30% to 45% seen once; the top ten hold roughly 13%. Germline V CDR1 and CDR2: MNHEY, SVGEGT. The CDR3 is made up of 12 amino acids. Every donor contributed roughly 10 milliliters of peripheral blood by blood draw. The receptor comes from a man between 18 and 29 years old in good health. The chain employs TRBV6-2 or TRBV6-3 and TRBJ2-5, with D perhaps TRBD1 or TRBD2 (5 bases each). Sequencing input: blood. The CDR3 region is CTSSYGTMTQYF. The CDR3 nucleotides are TGTACCAGCAGTTACGGGACCATGACCCAGTACTTC.